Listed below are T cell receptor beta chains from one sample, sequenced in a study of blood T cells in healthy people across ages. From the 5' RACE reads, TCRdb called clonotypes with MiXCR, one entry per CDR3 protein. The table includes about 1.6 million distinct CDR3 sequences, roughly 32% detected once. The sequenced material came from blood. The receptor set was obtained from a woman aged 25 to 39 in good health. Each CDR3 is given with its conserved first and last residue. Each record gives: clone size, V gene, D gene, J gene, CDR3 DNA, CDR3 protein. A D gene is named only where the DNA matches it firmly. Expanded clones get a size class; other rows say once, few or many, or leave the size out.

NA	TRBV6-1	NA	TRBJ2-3	TGTGCCAGCAGTGATTGGGGGGAATCTAGCACAGATACGCAGTATTTT	CASSDWGESSTDTQYF
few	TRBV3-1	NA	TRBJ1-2	TGTGCCAGCAGCCCGAAGTTAGGGGATGGCTACACCTTC	CASSPKLGDGYTF
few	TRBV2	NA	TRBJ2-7	TGTGCCAGCAGTTCCGGGTCGAATACCTACGAGCAGTACTTC	CASSSGSNTYEQYF
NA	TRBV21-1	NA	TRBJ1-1	TGTGCCAGCAAGGACGGAAAGAACACTGAAGCTTTCTTT	CASKDGKNTEAFF
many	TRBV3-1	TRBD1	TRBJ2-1	TGTGCCAGCAGCCCCCCGGACAGGACGTACAATGAGCAGTTCTTC	CASSPPDRTYNEQFF
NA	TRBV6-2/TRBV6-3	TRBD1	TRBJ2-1	TGTGCCAGCAGCATAACCGGGACAGGGGGCGTCAATGAGCAGTTCTTC	CASSITGTGGVNEQFF
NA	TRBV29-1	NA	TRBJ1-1	TGCAGCGTTGTGGTGGTATTGAACGCTGAAGCTTTCTTT	CSVVVVLNAEAFF
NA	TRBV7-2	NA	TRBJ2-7	TGTGCCAGCAGCTTAGTTCGGGGAGCGTACTCCTACGAGCAGTACTTC	CASSLVRGAYSYEQYF
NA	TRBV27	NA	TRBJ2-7	TGTGCCGGCAGTTCCTTATATGCGGAACGGAGCGAGCAGTACTTC	CAGSSLYAERSEQYF
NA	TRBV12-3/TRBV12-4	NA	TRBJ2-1	TGTGCCAGCAGTTTAGGGCTCGATCCGTTCTTC	CASSLGLDPFF
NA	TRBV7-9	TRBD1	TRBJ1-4	TGTGCCAGCAGCCTCGGGACAGGGGGAACTAATGAAAAACTGTTTTTT	CASSLGTGGTNEKLFF